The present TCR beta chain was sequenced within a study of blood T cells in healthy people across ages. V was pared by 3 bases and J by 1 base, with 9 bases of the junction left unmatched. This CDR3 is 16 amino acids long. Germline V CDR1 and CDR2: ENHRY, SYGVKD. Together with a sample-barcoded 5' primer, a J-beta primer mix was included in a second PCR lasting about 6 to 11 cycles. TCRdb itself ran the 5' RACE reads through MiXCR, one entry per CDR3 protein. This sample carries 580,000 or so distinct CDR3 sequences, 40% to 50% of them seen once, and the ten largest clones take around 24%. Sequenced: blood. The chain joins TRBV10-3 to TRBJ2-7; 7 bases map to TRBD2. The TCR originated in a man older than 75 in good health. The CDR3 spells CAISDGSGGESYEQYF. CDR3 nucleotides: TGTGCCATCAGTGATGGTTCGGGAGGAGAATCCTACGAGCAGTACTTC.